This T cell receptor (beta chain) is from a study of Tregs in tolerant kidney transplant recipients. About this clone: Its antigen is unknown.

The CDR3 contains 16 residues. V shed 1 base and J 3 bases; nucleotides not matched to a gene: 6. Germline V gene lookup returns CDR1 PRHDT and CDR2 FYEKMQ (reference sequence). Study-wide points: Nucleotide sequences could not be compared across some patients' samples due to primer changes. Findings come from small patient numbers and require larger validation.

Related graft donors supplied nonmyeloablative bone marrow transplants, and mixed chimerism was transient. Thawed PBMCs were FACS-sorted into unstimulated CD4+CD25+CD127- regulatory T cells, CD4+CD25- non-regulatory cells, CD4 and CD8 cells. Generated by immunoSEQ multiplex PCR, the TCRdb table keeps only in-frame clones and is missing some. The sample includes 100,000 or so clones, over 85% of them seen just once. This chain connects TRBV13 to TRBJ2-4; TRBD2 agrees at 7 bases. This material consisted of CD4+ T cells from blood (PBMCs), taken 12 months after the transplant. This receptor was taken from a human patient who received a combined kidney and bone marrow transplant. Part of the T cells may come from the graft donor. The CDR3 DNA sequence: TGTGCCAGCAGCTTAGCGGGGGGATACCTCAAAAACATTCAGTACTTC. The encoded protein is CASSLAGGYLKNIQYF.